This T cell receptor beta chain originates from a study of Tregs in tolerant kidney transplant recipients. This clone appeared a single time. Its specificity is unknown. Trimming removed 5 bases from V and 2 bases from J, with 19 bases in between. The CDR3 has 17 amino acids. Germline values: CDR1 SGDLS, CDR2 YYNGEE. Overall study findings and caveats: Biological reproducibility was not directly addressed, but technical replication error appeared minimal. Expanding Tregs on activated donor B cells appeared to best identify donor-specific TCRbeta clones.

Profiled with immunoSEQ multiplex PCR; TCRdb holds only in-frame clones, not every one. Among some 110,000 clones listed, about 91% were seen once. Unstimulated regulatory T cells (CD4+CD25+CD127-), CD4+CD25- non-regulatory cells, CD4 and CD8 cells were FACS-sorted from thawed PBMCs. The V call is TRBV9, the J call TRBJ2-2, with D possibly matching TRBD2 (6 bases). The clonotype originates from a human donor in good health. The specimen was CD4+ T cells from blood. CDR3 in amino acids: CASRPTAGTLNTGELFF. In nucleotides, the CDR3 is TGTGCCAGCAGACCTACTGCCGGGACTCTAAACACCGGGGAGCTGTTTTTT. Combining the CDR3 with reference TRBV9 and TRBJ2-2 gives the whole variable domain DSGVTQTPKHLITATGQRVTLRCSPRSGDLSVYWYQQSLDQGLQFLIQYYNGEERAKGNILERFSAQQFPDLHSELNLSSLELGDSALYFCASRPTAGTLNTGELFFGEGSRLTVL.